Listed below are T cell receptor beta chains from one sample, sequenced in a study of shared clonotypes between healthy human individuals. This table comes from immunoSEQ multiplex PCR, and its TCRdb copy is limited to in-frame clones, with some not included. The sample contains 400,000 to 600,000 clones, around 79% of which appear only once. Sequencing was carried out using PBMCs. These receptors originate from a woman between 35 and 50 years old in good health. Some clones in this sample may be carry-over from other donors' samples. Each CDR3 is given with its conserved first and last residue. D genes are given only for firm matches. Only part of the rows carry a size: once, few, many, or a class if the clone is expanded.

TRBJ2-7 | . | TRBV7-9 | . | TGTGCCAGCAGCTTAGCCGGTGTAGGGGAAGAGCAGTACTTC | CASSLAGVGEEQYF
TRBJ2-7 | . | TRBV9 | TRBD2 | TGTGCCAGCAGCGTAGCTTCCAGCGGGACCACCTACGAGCAGTACTTC | CASSVASSGTTYEQYF
TRBJ2-4 | . | TRBV28 | . | TGTGCCAGCAGTTTACCAGAAAACATTCAGTACTTC | CASSLPENIQYF
TRBJ2-3 | . | TRBV2 | TRBD2 | TGTGCCAGCAGTGAAGAGCTAGCGGGCGGAGGCATGCAGTATTTT | CASSEELAGGGMQYF
TRBJ2-1 | . | TRBV29-1 | . | TGCAGCGTTGGGGGACCCCTTATTAATGAGCAGTTCTTC | CSVGGPLINEQFF
TRBJ1-2 | few | TRBV27 | . | TGTGCCAGCAGTTTATCCCAGGGGAACTCCTATGGCTACACCTTC | CASSLSQGNSYGYTF
TRBJ2-2 | . | TRBV7-9 | . | TGTGCCAGCAGCTTAGCGGGAGGTACCGGGGAGCTGTTTTTT | CASSLAGGTGELFF
TRBJ1-4 | few | TRBV6-1 | TRBD1 | TGTGCCAGCAGTGAAGCGGACAGGGGTCGGGAAAAACTGTTTTTT | CASSEADRGREKLFF
TRBJ1-4 | . | TRBV7-2 | . | TGTGCCAGCAGCTTAGAAGGGGGTCGTGAAAAACTGTTTTTT | CASSLEGGREKLFF
TRBJ2-7 | . | TRBV7-9 | . | TGTGCCAGCAGCTTGTCAGGGCCCGAGCAGTACTTC | CASSLSGPEQYF
TRBJ2-3 | . | TRBV4-1 | . | TGCGCCAGCAGCCAAGAATTAGCAGGAACAGATACGCAGTATTTT | CASSQELAGTDTQYF
TRBJ2-7 | . | TRBV10-1 | TRBD2 | TGCGCCAGCAGTCGAGTAGCGGGAGAGGTGGAGCAGTACTTC | CASSRVAGEVEQYF
TRBJ2-3 | few | TRBV9 | TRBD2 | TGTGCCAGCAGCCCTGGACTAGCGGGAGGATCGGCAGATACGCAGTATTTT | CASSPGLAGGSADTQYF
TRBJ2-2 | . | TRBV29-1 | . | TGCAGCGTTGGGGGACCAACCGCGGACACCGGGGAGCTGTTTTTT | CSVGGPTADTGELFF
TRBJ2-7 | . | TRBV19 | TRBD2 | TGTGCCAGTAGTATCCTAGCGGGAGTGGGAGAGCAGTACTTC | CASSILAGVGEQYF
TRBJ2-5 | . | TRBV18 | . | TGTGCCAGCTCAGGGACATCGACAGTCCGCCAAGAGACCCAGTACTTC | CASSGTSTVRQETQYF
TRBJ2-7 | . | TRBV28 | TRBD2 | TGTGCCAGCAGTTCAGCCGGGACTACCTCCTACGAGCAGTACTTC | CASSSAGTTSYEQYF
TRBJ2-1 | . | TRBV21-1 | . | TGTGCCAGCAGCAAAGCCGGGCAGCGGGGGGTCTACAATGAGCAGTTCTTC | CASSKAGQRGVYNEQFF
TRBJ2-7 | . | TRBV28 | TRBD1 | TGTGCCAGCAGTTTGTACAGGGGGCGGACCTACGAGCAGTACTTC | CASSLYRGRTYEQYF
TRBJ2-1 | . | TRBV5-1 | TRBD2 | TGCGCCAGCAGCTTGGCTGGACTAGCGGCCCCCCAAGAGCAGTTCTTC | CASSLAGLAAPQEQFF
TRBJ2-4 | . | TRBV7-2 | . | TGTGCCAGCAGCTTAAGGAACATTCAGTACTTC | CASSLRNIQYF
TRBJ1-2 | . | TRBV2 | TRBD1 | TGTGCCAGCAGTCCCCGACAGGGTGCAAAATATGGCTACACCTTC | CASSPRQGAKYGYTF
TRBJ1-4 | . | TRBV7-6 | . | TGTGCCAGCAGCTTAGGCAGGGGCCGAGAAAAACTGTTTTTT | CASSLGRGREKLFF
TRBJ2-5 | . | TRBV6-6 | TRBD1 | TGTGCCAGCAGACGGGGACAGATTGGGGAGACCCAGTACTTC | CASRRGQIGETQYF
TRBJ1-1 | . | TRBV28 | . | TGTGCCAGCAAAAGACAGTTTGACACTGAAGCTTTCTTT | CASKRQFDTEAFF
TRBJ1-3 | . | TRBV28 | . | TGTGCCAGCAACCCCGCGGACAGATCTGGAAACACCATATATTTT | CASNPADRSGNTIYF
TRBJ1-2 | . | TRBV7-3 | TRBD1 | TGTGCCAGCAGTTTGGTTCCCGGACAGGGGGCAATTGTTGGAGGCTACACCTTC | CASSLVPGQGAIVGGYTF
TRBJ1-5 | . | TRBV6-1 | . | TGTGCCAGCAGTGAAATGGAGCTGCCCCAGCATTTT | CASSEMELPQHF
TRBJ2-2 | . | TRBV7-8 | TRBD2 | TGTGCCAGCAGCTTAAGCCTAGCGGGAGTTCCCGGGGAGCTGTTTTTT | CASSLSLAGVPGELFF